This TCR beta chain emerged from a study of T cell repertoires in cytomegalovirus infection. Looking at the study overall: Well-studied HLA-B-restricted epitopes and recently identified HLA-C-restricted epitopes of CMV were both used in the study. Both a matching HLA type and CMV infection were indicated by public TCR beta signatures.

This CDR3 comprises 15 residues. Germline values: CDR1 SGHNT, CDR2 YYREEE (reference sequence). The germline V and J ends were trimmed by 1 base and 2 bases, with 10 bases remaining between them. This clonotype turned up a few times. The antigen is undetermined. TCRdb fed the reads into MiXCR, producing one record per CDR3 protein. Counted here are roughly 990,000 distinct CDR3 sequences, roughly 31% occurring once; the ten biggest clones make up about 14%. Study findings and constraints: Dominant in the ex vivo response were TCR beta clonotypes restricted by HLA-C and specific for CMV. Summed public TCR beta family frequency identified CMV carriers bearing the relevant HLA.

The specimen was cultured CD8+ T cells from PBMCs, collected from culture after CMV antigen stimulation. The source is a human donor in good health (CMV status not recorded). Some clones in this sample may be carry-over from other donors' samples. This rearrangement joins TRBV5-4 to TRBJ1-5; tentatively, D is TRBD1 (5 bases). The CDR3 region is CASSLWGWGNQPQHF. CDR3 bases: TGTGCCAGCAGCTTGTGGGGGTGGGGCAATCAGCCCCAGCATTTT.